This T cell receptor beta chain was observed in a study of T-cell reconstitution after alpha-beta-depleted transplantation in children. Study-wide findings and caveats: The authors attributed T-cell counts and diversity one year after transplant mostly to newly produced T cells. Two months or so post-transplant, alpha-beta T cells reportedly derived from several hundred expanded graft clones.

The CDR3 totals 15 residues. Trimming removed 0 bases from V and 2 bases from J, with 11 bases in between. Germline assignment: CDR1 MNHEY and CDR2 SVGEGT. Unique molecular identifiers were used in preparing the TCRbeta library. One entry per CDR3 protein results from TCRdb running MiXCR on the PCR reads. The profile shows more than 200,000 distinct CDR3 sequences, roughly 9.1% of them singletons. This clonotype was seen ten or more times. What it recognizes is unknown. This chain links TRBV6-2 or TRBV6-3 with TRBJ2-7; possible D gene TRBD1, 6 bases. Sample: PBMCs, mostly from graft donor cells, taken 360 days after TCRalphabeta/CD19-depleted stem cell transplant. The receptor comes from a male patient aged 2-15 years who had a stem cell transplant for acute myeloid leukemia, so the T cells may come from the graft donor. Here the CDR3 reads CASSYSGHGAYEQYF. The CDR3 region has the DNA TGTGCCAGCAGTTACTCGGGACACGGGGCCTACGAGCAGTACTTC.